Listed below are T cell receptor beta chains from one sample, sequenced in a study of OX40 agonist ivuxolimab in advanced cancers. Here immunoSEQ multiplex PCR was the method, and the copy in TCRdb shows in-frame clones only, minus some. The sample carries approximately 87,000 clones, under 95% recorded once. The sequencing used CD4+ or CD8+ T cells sorted from blood, collected in a trial of the OX40 agonist ivuxolimab. These receptors originate from an adult with an advanced solid tumor such as melanoma, head and neck, liver or kidney cancer. The CDR3 runs from the conserved cysteine through the conserved F or W. The order of the fields is J gene, D gene, V gene, clone size, CDR3 protein, CDR3 DNA. A D gene is named only where the DNA matches it firmly. Clone size appears in some rows only: once, few, many, or a class for an expanded clone.

>TRBJ2-5|TRBD2|TRBV9|.
CASSVGPAGQETQYF
TGTGCCAGCAGCGTAGGCCCAGCGGGACAAGAGACCCAGTACTTC
>TRBJ1-4|.|TRBV28|.
CASRGAFREKLFF
TGTGCCAGCAGGGGAGCCTTTAGGGAAAAACTGTTTTTT
>TRBJ2-2|.|TRBV19|.
CASSISLYSAGELFF
TGTGCCAGTAGTATTAGTTTGTATTCCGCCGGGGAGCTGTTTTTT
>TRBJ1-1|.|TRBV29-1|.
CSVRDRFRTLNTEAFF
TGCAGCGTTAGAGACAGGTTCCGAACCTTGAACACTGAAGCTTTCTTT
>TRBJ2-1|.|TRBV12-5|.
CASGEGYYNEQFF
TGTGCTAGTGGCGAGGGGTACTACAATGAGCAGTTCTTC
>TRBJ2-5|.|TRBV5-4|.
CASSLEAAVRGETQYF
TGTGCCAGCAGCTTGGAGGCAGCCGTTCGAGGGGAGACCCAGTACTTC
>TRBJ1-1|.|TRBV29-1|.
CSVEESQANTEAFF
TGCAGCGTTGAAGAGTCACAGGCTAACACTGAAGCTTTCTTT
>TRBJ2-3|.|TRBV5-8|.
CASSLARRGTDTQYF
TGTGCCAGCAGCTTGGCACGGCGGGGCACAGATACGCAGTATTTT
>TRBJ2-5|.|TRBV5-1|.
CASSVRTQETQYF
TGCGCCAGCAGCGTACGAACCCAAGAGACCCAGTACTTC
>TRBJ2-2|.|TRBV28|.
CASSPWTVTGELFF
TGTGCCAGCAGTCCCTGGACGGTCACCGGGGAGCTGTTTTTT
>TRBJ1-2|.|TRBV2|.
CASSEGGPGTVFYGYTF
TGTGCCAGCAGTGAGGGGGGGCCGGGCACAGTATTCTATGGCTACACCTTC
>TRBJ2-7|TRBD2|TRBV9|.
CASSVESGRSPYEQYF
TGTGCCAGCAGCGTAGAGAGCGGGAGATCCCCCTACGAGCAGTACTTC
>TRBJ2-7|.|TRBV6-6|.
CASSYSNKVYEQYF
TGTGCCAGCAGTTACTCGAATAAGGTCTACGAGCAGTACTTC
>TRBJ1-1|.|TRBV6-1|.
CASSEVGNTEAFF
TGTGCCAGCAGTGAGGTGGGGAACACTGAAGCTTTCTTT
>TRBJ2-3|TRBD2|TRBV5-4|.
CASSASGRGADTQYF
TGTGCCAGCAGCGCTAGCGGGAGAGGGGCAGATACGCAGTATTTT
>TRBJ2-2|.|TRBV5-4|.
CASSSRPVRGTGELFF
TGTGCCAGCAGCTCCCGCCCAGTACGAGGCACCGGGGAGCTGTTTTTT
>TRBJ2-7|.|TRBV11-3|once
CASSLDGQIIAYEQYF
TGTGCCAGCAGCTTAGATGGCCAGATAATTGCCTACGAGCAGTACTTC
>TRBJ2-7|.|TRBV15|.
CATSRREGGSYEQYF
TGTGCCACCAGCAGACGAGAGGGGGGATCCTACGAGCAGTACTTC
>TRBJ2-7|.|TRBV2|.
CASTSGRGNPPEQYF
TGTGCCAGCACTTCCGGTAGGGGGAACCCCCCCGAGCAGTACTTC
>TRBJ1-3|.|TRBV7-9|.
CASSLSPGGGQGNTIYF
TGTGCCAGCAGCTTATCCCCAGGAGGGGGGCAAGGAAACACCATATATTTT
>TRBJ2-7|.|TRBV6-5|.
CASSWPEGGGTYEQYF
TGTGCCAGCAGTTGGCCCGAGGGGGGCGGCACCTACGAGCAGTACTTC
>TRBJ2-1|.|TRBV5-1|.
CASSLGTSLSSEQFF
TGCGCCAGCAGCCTAGGGACTTCCCTCAGTAGTGAGCAGTTCTTC
>TRBJ2-5|TRBD2|TRBV7-3|once
CASSPSSGRAQETQYF
TGTGCCAGCAGCCCTTCTAGCGGGAGAGCCCAAGAGACCCAGTACTTC
>TRBJ1-6|.|TRBV7-3|once
CASSGGVTYNSPLHF
TGTGCCAGCAGCGGTGGGGTAACCTATAATTCACCCCTCCACTTT
>TRBJ2-2|.|TRBV11-3|.
CASSYSWGSNTGELFF
TGTGCCAGCAGCTACTCCTGGGGGAGTAACACCGGGGAGCTGTTTTTT
>TRBJ1-4|.|TRBV19|.
CASSSEAGPTNEKLFF
TGTGCCAGTAGTTCGGAGGCAGGGCCAACTAATGAAAAACTGTTTTTT
>TRBJ2-7|.|TRBV12-1|.
CASSPYEQYF
TGTGCCAGCAGCCCTTACGAGCAGTACTTC
>TRBJ2-1|.|TRBV6-1|.
CASNQLTDYNEQFF
TGTGCCAGCAACCAGTTAACGGACTACAATGAGCAGTTCTTC
>TRBJ2-5|TRBD2|TRBV6-5|.
CAAGDQPGETQYF
TGTGCCGCGGGGGATCAGCCCGGGGAGACCCAGTACTTC
>TRBJ2-7|TRBD2|TRBV6-1|.
CATKRETESYEQYF
TGTGCCACCAAGCGGGAGACGGAATCCTACGAGCAGTACTTC
>TRBJ2-1|.|TRBV28|.
CASISPGHEQFF
TGTGCCAGCATAAGTCCAGGTCATGAGCAGTTCTTC
>TRBJ1-5|.|TRBV27|.
CASRLGNQPQHF
TGTGCCAGCAGGTTAGGCAATCAGCCCCAGCATTTT
>TRBJ2-5|TRBD2|TRBV9|.
CASSVGGSGWETQYF
TGTGCCAGCAGCGTAGGGGGTAGCGGGTGGGAGACCCAGTACTTC